The source of this TCR beta chain is a study of control samples from healthy donors and cancer patients (dated by TCRdb to the early 2020s). In regard to this clone: The clone's antigen remains unknown. Base-call qualities are not available, and no considerably larger clone is one nucleotide away.

From cysteine to phenylalanine, the CDR3 is 12 amino acids long. Kept here is only the CDR3 DNA, which spans 36 bases and is read in frame from base 1. Looking up the germline V gene (reference sequence) yields CDR1 SEHNR and CDR2 FQNEAQ. The V end loses 5 bases and the J end loses 17 bases, and a stretch of 18 bases separates them. The library relied on the immunoSEQ multiplex PCR assay. Not all clones reach the TCRdb copy of this immuneACCESS table, which keeps in-frame sequences only. Checked studies attribute under half of the gap to unresolved V genes and leave the rest unexplained. For this sample there are around 250,000 clones; over 75% appear just once. The leading ten clones occupy about 14% of the sample.

The chain is encoded by TRBV7-9 joined to TRBJ2-2, with TRBD2 tentatively as D gene (6 bases match). The sample comprised PBMCs. This sequence was found in a woman aged 55-69 years with lung cancer. The nucleotide sequence reads as follows: TGTGCCAGCAGCGATTACCTCGGGACTCTTTTTTTT. Translated, it reads CASSDYLGTLFF.